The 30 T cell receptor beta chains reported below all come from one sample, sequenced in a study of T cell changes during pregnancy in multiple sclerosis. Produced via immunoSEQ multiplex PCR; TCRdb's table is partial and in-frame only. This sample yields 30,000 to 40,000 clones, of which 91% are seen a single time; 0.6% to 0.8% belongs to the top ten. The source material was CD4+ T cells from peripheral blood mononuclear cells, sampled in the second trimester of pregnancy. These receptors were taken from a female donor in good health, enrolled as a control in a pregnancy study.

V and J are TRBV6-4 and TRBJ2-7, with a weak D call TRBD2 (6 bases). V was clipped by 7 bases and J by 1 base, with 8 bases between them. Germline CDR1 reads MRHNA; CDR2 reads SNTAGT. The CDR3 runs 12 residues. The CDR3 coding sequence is TGTGCCAGCAAGACTAGATCCTACGAGCAGTACTTC. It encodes CASKTRSYEQYF.

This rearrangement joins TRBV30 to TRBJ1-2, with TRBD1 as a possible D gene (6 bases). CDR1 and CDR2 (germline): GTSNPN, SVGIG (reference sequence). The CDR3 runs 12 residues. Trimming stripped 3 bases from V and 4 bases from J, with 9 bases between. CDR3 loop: CAWRAGAYGYTF. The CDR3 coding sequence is TGTGCCTGGAGGGCAGGGGCCTATGGCTACACCTTC.

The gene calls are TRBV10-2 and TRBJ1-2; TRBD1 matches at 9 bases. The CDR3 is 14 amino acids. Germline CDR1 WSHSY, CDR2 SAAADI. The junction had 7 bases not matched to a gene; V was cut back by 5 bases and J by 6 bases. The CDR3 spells CASSKQGAGDGYTF. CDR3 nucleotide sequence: TGCGCCAGCAGTAAACAGGGGGCGGGTGATGGCTACACCTTC.

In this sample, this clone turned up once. In DNA, the CDR3 is TGTGCCAGTAGGGCCGGTGGACAGAAGGAATCATTGGCCCAGCATTTT. It codes for CASRAGGQKESLAQHF. The chain joins TRBV19 to TRBJ1-5, with D perhaps TRBD1 (6 bases). The V end lost 6 bases, the J end lost 11 bases, and 26 bases lay between the germline ends. There are 16 residues in the CDR3. Germline CDR1 and CDR2: LNHDA and SQIVND (reference sequence).

The CDR3 region is CASNRDRGQETQYF. The CDR3 nucleotides read TGTGCCAGCAACCGGGACAGGGGGCAGGAGACCCAGTACTTC. The V gene is TRBV2, the J gene TRBJ2-5; 12 nucleotides line up with TRBD1. Per germline, CDR1 SNHLY and CDR2 FYNNEI. The CDR3 consists of 14 residues. The V gene end was trimmed by 7 bases and the J gene end by 5 bases; junction bases not matched to a gene: 5. The variable domain in full, with the rest retrieved from reference TRBV2 and TRBJ2-5, is EPEVTQTPSHQVTQMGQEVILRCVPISNHLYFYWYRQILGQKVEFLVSFYNNEISEKSEIFDDQFSVERPDGSNFTLKIRSTKLEDSAMYFCASNRDRGQETQYFGPGTRLLVL.

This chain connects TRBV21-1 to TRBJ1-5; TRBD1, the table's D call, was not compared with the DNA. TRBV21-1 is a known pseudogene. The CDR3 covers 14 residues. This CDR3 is CASSEGQINQPQHF. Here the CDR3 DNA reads TGTGCCAGCAGCGAGGGACAGATCAATCAGCCCCAGCATTTT.

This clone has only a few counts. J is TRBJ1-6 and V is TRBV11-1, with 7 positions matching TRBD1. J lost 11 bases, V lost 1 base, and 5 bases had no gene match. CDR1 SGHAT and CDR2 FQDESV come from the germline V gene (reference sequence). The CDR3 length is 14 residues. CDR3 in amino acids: CASSLEYRGPPLHF. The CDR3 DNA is TGTGCCAGCAGCTTAGAATACAGGGGCCCACCCCTCCACTTT.

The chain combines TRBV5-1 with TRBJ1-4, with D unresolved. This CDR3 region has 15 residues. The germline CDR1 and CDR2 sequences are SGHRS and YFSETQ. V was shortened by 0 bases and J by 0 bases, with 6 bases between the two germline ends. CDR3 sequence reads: CASSLGPSTNEKLFF. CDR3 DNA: TGCGCCAGCAGCTTGGGGCCCTCAACTAATGAAAAACTGTTTTTT.

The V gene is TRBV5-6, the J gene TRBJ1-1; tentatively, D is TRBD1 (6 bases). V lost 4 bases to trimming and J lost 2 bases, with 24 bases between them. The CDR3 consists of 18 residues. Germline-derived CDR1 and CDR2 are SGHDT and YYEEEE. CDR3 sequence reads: CASSLLPGGGDLNTEAFF. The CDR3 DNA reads TGTGCCAGCAGCCTTCTCCCTGGGGGGGGCGATCTCAACACTGAAGCTTTCTTT.

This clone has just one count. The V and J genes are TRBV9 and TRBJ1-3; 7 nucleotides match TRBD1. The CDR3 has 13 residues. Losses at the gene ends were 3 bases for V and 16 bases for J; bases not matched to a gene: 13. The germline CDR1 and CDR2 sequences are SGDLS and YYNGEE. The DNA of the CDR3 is TGTGCCAGCAGCGCGTCCGACAGGGCCCTTAGGTATTTT. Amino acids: CASSASDRALRYF. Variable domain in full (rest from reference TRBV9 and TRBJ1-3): DSGVTQTPKHLITATGQRVTLRCSPRSGDLSVYWYQQSLDQGLQFLIQYYNGEERAKGNILERFSAQQFPDLHSELNLSSLELGDSALYFCASSASDRALRYFGEGSWLTVV.

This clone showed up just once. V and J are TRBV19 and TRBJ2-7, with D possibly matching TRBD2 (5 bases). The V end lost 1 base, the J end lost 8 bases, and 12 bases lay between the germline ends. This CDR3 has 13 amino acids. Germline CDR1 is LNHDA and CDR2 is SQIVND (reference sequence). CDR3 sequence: CASSIAVWEQQYF. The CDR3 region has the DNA TGTGCCAGTAGTATAGCGGTCTGGGAGCAGCAGTACTTC.

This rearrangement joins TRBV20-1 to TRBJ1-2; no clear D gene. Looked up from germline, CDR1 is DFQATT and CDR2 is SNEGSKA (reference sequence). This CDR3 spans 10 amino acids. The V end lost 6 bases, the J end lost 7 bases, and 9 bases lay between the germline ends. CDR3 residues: CSAGEGGYTF. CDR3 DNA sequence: TGCAGTGCGGGAGAGGGTGGCTACACCTTC.

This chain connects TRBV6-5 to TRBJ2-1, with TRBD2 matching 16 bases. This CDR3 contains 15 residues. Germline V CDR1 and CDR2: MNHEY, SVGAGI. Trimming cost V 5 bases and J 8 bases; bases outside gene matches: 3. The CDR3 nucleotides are TGTGCCAGCAGTGGGACTAGCGGGGGGGCCCATGAGCAGTTCTTC. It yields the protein CASSGTSGGAHEQFF.

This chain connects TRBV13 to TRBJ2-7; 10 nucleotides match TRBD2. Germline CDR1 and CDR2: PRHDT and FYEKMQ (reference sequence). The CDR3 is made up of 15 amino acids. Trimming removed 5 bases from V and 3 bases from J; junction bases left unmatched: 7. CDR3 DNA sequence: TGTGCCAGCAGCCGGACTAGCGGATCTTTCTACGAGCAGTACTTC. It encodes CASSRTSGSFYEQYF.

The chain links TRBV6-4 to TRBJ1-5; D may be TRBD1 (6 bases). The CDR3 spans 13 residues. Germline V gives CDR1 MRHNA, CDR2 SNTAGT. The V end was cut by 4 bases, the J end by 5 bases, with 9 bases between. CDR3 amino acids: CASSADRYQPQHF. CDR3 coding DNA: TGTGCCAGCAGTGCAGACAGGTATCAGCCCCAGCATTTT.

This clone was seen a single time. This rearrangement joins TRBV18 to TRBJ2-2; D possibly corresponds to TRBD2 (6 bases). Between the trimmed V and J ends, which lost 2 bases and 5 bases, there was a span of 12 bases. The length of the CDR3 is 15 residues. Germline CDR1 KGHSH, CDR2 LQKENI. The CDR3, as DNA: TGTGCCAGCTCACCAGACCAGGCGGGGACCGGGGAGCTGTTTTTT. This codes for CASSPDQAGTGELFF.

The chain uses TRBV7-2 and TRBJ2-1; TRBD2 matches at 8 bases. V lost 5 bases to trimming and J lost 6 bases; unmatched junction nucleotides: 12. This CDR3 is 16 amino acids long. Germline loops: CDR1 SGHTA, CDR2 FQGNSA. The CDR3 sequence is CASSATGTRQINEQFF. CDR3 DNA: TGTGCCAGCAGCGCCACCGGGACTAGGCAAATCAATGAGCAGTTCTTC. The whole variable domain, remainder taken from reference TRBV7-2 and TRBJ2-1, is GAGVSQSPSNKVTEKGKDVELRCDPISGHTALYWYRQSLGQGLEFLIYFQGNSAPDKSGLPSDRFSAERTGGSVSTLTIQRTQQEDSAVYLCASSATGTRQINEQFFGPGTRLTVL.

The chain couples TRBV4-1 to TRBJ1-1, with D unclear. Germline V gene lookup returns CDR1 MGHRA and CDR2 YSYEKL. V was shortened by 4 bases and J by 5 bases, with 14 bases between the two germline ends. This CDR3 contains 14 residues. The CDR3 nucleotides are TGCGCCAGCAGCCGAGCAGATGGAGGGACTGAAGCTTTCTTT. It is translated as CASSRADGGTEAFF.

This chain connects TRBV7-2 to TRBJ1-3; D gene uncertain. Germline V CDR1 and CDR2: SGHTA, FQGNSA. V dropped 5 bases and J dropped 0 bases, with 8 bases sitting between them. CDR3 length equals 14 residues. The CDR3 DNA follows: TGTGCCAGCAGCCCCGACTTCTCTGGAAACACCATATATTTT. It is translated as CASSPDFSGNTIYF.

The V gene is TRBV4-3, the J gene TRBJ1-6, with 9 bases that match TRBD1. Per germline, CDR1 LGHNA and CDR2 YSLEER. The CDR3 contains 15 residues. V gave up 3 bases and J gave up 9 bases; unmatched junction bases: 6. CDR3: CASSQDTGGSSPLHF. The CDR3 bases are TGCGCCAGCAGCCAGGACACAGGGGGCAGTTCACCCCTCCACTTT.

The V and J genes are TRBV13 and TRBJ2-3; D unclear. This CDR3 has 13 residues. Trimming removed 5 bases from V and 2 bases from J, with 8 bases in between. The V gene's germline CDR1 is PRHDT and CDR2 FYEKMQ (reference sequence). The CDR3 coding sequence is TGTGCCAGCAGCGAGGTGACCACAGATACGCAGTATTTT. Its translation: CASSEVTTDTQYF.

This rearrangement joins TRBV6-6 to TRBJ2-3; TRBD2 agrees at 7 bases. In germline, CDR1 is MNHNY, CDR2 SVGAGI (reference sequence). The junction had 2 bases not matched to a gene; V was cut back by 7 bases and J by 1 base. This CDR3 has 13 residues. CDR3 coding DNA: TGTGCCAGCAACCTAGCGGGCACAGATACGCAGTATTTT. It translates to CASNLAGTDTQYF.

This CDR3 reads CASSRTGLNQPQHF. CDR3 DNA sequence: TGTGCCAGCAGCAGGACAGGGCTAAATCAGCCCCAGCATTTT. J is TRBJ1-5 and V is TRBV11-1, with 8 positions matching TRBD1. V shed 5 bases and J 4 bases; nucleotides not matched to a gene: 4. The germline V gene has CDR1 SGHAT and CDR2 FQDESV (reference sequence). This CDR3 has 14 amino acids.

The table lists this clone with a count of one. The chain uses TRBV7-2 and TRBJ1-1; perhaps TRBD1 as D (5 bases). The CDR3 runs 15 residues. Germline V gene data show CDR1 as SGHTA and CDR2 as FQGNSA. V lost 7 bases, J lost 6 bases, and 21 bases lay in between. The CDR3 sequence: CASTFNLNGGAEAFF. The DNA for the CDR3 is TGTGCCAGCACATTTAACCTGAACGGGGGAGCTGAAGCTTTCTTT.

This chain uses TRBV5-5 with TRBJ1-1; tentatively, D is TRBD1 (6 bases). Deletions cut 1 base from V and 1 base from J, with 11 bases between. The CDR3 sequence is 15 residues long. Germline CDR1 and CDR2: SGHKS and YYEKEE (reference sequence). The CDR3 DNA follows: TGTGCCAGCAGCTTGTATCAGGGGACGAACACTGAAGCTTTCTTT. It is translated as CASSLYQGTNTEAFF.

The CDR3 protein is CASSPQTGGVGGEKLFF. DNA of the CDR3: TGTGCCAGCTCACCCCAGACAGGGGGCGTAGGAGGTGAAAAACTGTTTTTT. The chain recombines TRBV18 with TRBJ1-4, with 10 bases fitting TRBD1. V trimming: 3 bases; J trimming: 7 bases; junction bases outside the gene matches: 11. There are 17 residues in the CDR3. In germline, CDR1 is KGHSH, CDR2 LQKENI. The full variable domain, rest sourced from reference TRBV18 and TRBJ1-4, is NAGVMQNPRHLVRRRGQEARLRCSPMKGHSHVYWYRQLPEEGLKFMVYLQKENIIDESGMPKERFSAEFPKEGPSILRIQQVVRGDSAAYFCASSPQTGGVGGEKLFFGSGTQLSVL.

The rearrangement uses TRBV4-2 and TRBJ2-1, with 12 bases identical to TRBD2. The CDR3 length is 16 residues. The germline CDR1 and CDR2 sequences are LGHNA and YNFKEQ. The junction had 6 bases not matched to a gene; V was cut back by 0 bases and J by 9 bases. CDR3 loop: CASSQELAGGAGEQFF. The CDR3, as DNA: TGTGCCAGCAGCCAAGAGCTAGCGGGGGGGGCTGGTGAGCAGTTCTTC.

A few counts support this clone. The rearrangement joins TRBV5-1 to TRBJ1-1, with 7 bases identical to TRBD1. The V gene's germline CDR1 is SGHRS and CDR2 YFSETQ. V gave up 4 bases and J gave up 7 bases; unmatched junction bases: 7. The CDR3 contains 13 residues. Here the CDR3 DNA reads TGCGCCAGCAGCACAGACGACAGGGTTGAAGCTTTCTTT. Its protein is CASSTDDRVEAFF.

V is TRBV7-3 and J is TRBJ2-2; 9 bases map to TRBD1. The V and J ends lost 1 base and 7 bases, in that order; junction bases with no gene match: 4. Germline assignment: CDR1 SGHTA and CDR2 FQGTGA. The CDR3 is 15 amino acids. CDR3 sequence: CASSLNRGQVGELFF. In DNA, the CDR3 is TGTGCCAGCAGCTTAAACAGGGGGCAGGTCGGGGAGCTGTTTTTT. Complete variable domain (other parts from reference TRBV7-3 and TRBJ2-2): GAGVSQTPSNKVTEKGKYVELRCDPISGHTALYWYRQSLGQGPEFLIYFQGTGAADDSGLPNDRFFAVRPEGSVSTLKIQRTERGDSAVYLCASSLNRGQVGELFFGEGSRLTVL.

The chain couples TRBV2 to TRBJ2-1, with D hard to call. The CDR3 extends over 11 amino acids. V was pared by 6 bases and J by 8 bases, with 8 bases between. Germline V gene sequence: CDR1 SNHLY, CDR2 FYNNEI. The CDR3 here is CASRFGDEQFF. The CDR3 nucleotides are TGTGCCAGCAGGTTTGGAGATGAGCAGTTCTTC.